These 23 T cell receptor beta chains were all obtained from the same sample, sequenced in a study of siplizumab effects on memory and regulatory T cells. Produced via immunoSEQ multiplex PCR; TCRdb's table is partial and in-frame only. This sample carries 75,000 to 100,000 clones, 85% to 95% of them seen once, and the ten largest clones take 1% to 1.5%. The sequencing sample was made of non-Treg CD4+ T cells sorted from blood. The receptors originated from a human donor in good health.

V is TRBV5-1 and J is TRBJ1-1; D ambiguous. This CDR3 is 14 amino acids long. Trimming took 6 bases from V and 5 from J, leaving 17 bases between them. Germline loops: CDR1 SGHRS, CDR2 YFSETQ. CDR3 DNA sequence: TGCGCCAGCAACCCCCTGCGGAGAACAACTGAAGCTTTCTTT. It yields the protein CASNPLRRTTEAFF.

The rearrangement links TRBV5-1 to TRBJ1-6, with 8 bases that match TRBD1. J gave up 9 bases and V 4 bases, and 12 bases lay outside the gene matches. CDR3 length equals 16 residues. CDR1 SGHRS and CDR2 YFSETQ come from the germline V gene. This CDR3 is CASSPTRGQGGSPLHF. The DNA for the CDR3 is TGCGCCAGCAGCCCGACTCGAGGACAGGGCGGTTCACCCCTCCACTTT.

V and J are TRBV2 and TRBJ2-1; D is ambiguous. CDR1 and CDR2 (germline): SNHLY, FYNNEI. The CDR3 extends over 11 amino acids. Deletions cut 5 bases from V and 2 bases from J, with 1 base between. The CDR3 nucleotides are TGTGCCAGCAGTACCTACAATGAGCAGTTCTTC. Protein sequence: CASSTYNEQFF.

V gene TRBV5-4 combines with J gene TRBJ1-1; the D is unclear. This CDR3 has 15 amino acids. Germline V CDR1 and CDR2: SGHNT, YYREEE (reference sequence). V lost 2 bases and J lost 0, with 11 bases in between. The CDR3 sequence: CASSFQNRMNTEAFF. The CDR3 coding sequence is TGTGCCAGCAGCTTTCAAAATAGGATGAACACTGAAGCTTTCTTT. The full variable domain, completed using reference TRBV5-4 and TRBJ1-1, is ETGVTQSPTHLIKTRGQQVTLRCSSQSGHNTVSWYQQALGQGPQFIFQYYREEENGRGNFPPRFSGLQFPNYSSELNVNALELDDSALYLCASSFQNRMNTEAFFGQGTRLTVV.

The V gene is TRBV19, the J gene TRBJ2-4; 7 bases align to TRBD1. V shed 4 bases, J shed 0 bases, and the junction held 6 bases outside the gene matches. CDR1 is LNHDA and CDR2 is SQIVND in the germline V gene (reference sequence). This CDR3 contains 16 residues. This chain's CDR3 is CASSRDRDLAKNIQYF. In DNA, the CDR3 is TGTGCCAGTAGTAGAGACAGGGATCTAGCCAAAAACATTCAGTACTTC.

The V call is TRBV7-3, the J call TRBJ2-7, with a weak D call TRBD2 (6 bases). Between the trimmed V and J ends, which lost 2 bases and 0 bases, there was a span of 23 bases. The CDR3 extends over 19 amino acids. The germline gives CDR1 SGHTA, CDR2 FQGTGA. CDR3 sequence reads: CASSLFRETLAGNSYEQYF. The CDR3 nucleotides read TGTGCCAGCAGCTTATTCAGGGAGACACTGGCGGGGAACTCCTACGAGCAGTACTTC.

V is TRBV6-6 and J is TRBJ2-7; D gene unclear. Germline CDR1 reads MNHNY; CDR2 reads SVGAGI (reference sequence). This CDR3 is built from 14 residues. V lost 4 bases, J lost 3 bases, and 13 bases lay in between. The CDR3 DNA follows: TGTGCCAGCAGTTCCCCAAGTGTGGGCTACGAGCAGTACTTC. Amino acid sequence: CASSSPSVGYEQYF.

V usage is TRBV5-1 and J usage is TRBJ1-2, with D tentatively TRBD1 (5 bases). The CDR3 consists of 14 residues. The V gene lost 3 bases and the J gene lost 4 bases, with 13 bases spanning the gap. Germline V gives CDR1 SGHRS, CDR2 YFSETQ. The CDR3 DNA reads TGCGCCAGCAGCTCACTTGGGACCAGCTATGGCTACACCTTC. Protein product: CASSSLGTSYGYTF.

This chain uses TRBV28 with TRBJ1-5; a possible D gene is TRBD1 (6 bases). V lost 2 bases and J 5 bases, leaving 13 bases between the germline ends. From germline, CDR1 is MDHEN and CDR2 SYDVKM. CDR3 size: 15 residues. The CDR3 DNA sequence: TGTGCCAGCAGTTTAGACAGGACCCTTTATCAGCCCCAGCATTTT. Its protein product is CASSLDRTLYQPQHF. The full variable domain, its missing parts supplied by reference TRBV28 and TRBJ1-5, is DVKVTQSSRYLVKRTGEKVFLECVQDMDHENMFWYRQDPGLGLRLIYFSYDVKMKEKGDIPEGYSVSREKKERFSLILESASTNQTSMYLCASSLDRTLYQPQHFGDGTRLSIL.

The V and J genes are TRBV4-1 and TRBJ2-5; the D gene is possibly TRBD2 (5 bases). Looked up from germline, CDR1 is MGHRA and CDR2 is YSYEKL. This CDR3 region has 18 residues. The V gene lost 0 bases and the J gene lost 3 bases, with 20 bases spanning the gap. CDR3 in amino acids: CASSQDLELVAFEETQYF. Written as DNA, the CDR3 is TGCGCCAGCAGCCAAGATCTGGAACTCGTAGCGTTCGAAGAGACCCAGTACTTC.

The genes are TRBV19 and TRBJ1-2; 9 nucleotides agree with TRBD1. V shed 6 bases, J shed 4 bases, and the junction held 6 bases outside the gene matches. This CDR3 contains 14 residues. CDR1 is LNHDA and CDR2 is SQIVND in the germline V gene (reference sequence). The CDR3 region is CASSRDRAGYGYTF. DNA for the CDR3: TGTGCCAGTAGCAGGGACAGGGCCGGCTATGGCTACACCTTC. The full variable domain, completed using reference TRBV19 and TRBJ1-2, is DGGITQSPKYLFRKEGQNVTLSCEQNLNHDAMYWYRQDPGQGLRLIYYSQIVNDFQKGDIAEGYSVSREKKESFPLTVTSAQKNPTAFYLCASSRDRAGYGYTFGSGTRLTVV.

In this sample, this clone turned up once. V usage is TRBV29-1 and J usage is TRBJ1-1; D ambiguous. Germline lookup yields CDR1 SQVTM and CDR2 ANQGSEA. CDR3 length: 13 amino acids. V lost 6 bases and J 0 bases, leaving 11 bases between the germline ends. CDR3 nucleotide sequence: TGCAGCGTCGCCACAATTATGAACACTGAAGCTTTCTTT. Its translation: CSVATIMNTEAFF. The full variable domain, rest sourced from reference TRBV29-1 and TRBJ1-1, is SAVISQKPSRDICQRGTSLTIQCQVDSQVTMMFWYRQQPGQSLTLIATANQGSEATYESGFVIDKFPISRPNLTFSTLTVSNMSPEDSSIYLCSVATIMNTEAFFGQGTRLTVV.

The rearrangement joins TRBV15 to TRBJ2-2, with TRBD1 identical over 11 bases. CDR1 LNHNV and CDR2 YYDKDF come from the germline V gene (reference sequence). The CDR3 is 19 residues long. Trimming took 0 bases from V and 5 from J; bases not matched to a gene: 11. The CDR3 here is CATSRDPSGTGGKTGELFF. CDR3 coding DNA: TGTGCCACCAGCAGAGATCCTTCCGGGACAGGGGGAAAAACCGGGGAGCTGTTTTTT.

The V call is TRBV6-6, the J call TRBJ1-2, with 7 bases matching TRBD1. The CDR3 is made up of 16 amino acids. Losses at the gene ends were 6 bases for V and 7 bases for J; bases not matched to a gene: 17. The germline V gene has CDR1 MNHNY and CDR2 SVGAGI (reference sequence). The chain's CDR3 is CASRKTTTGTIGGYTF. In nucleotides, the CDR3 is TGTGCCAGCAGGAAGACAACGACAGGGACCATCGGTGGCTACACCTTC.

The genes are TRBV5-1 and TRBJ1-1; D is perhaps TRBD1 (5 bases). Trimming stripped 6 bases from V and 0 bases from J, with 12 bases between. There are 14 residues in the CDR3. The V gene's germline CDR1 is SGHRS and CDR2 YFSETQ. In DNA form, the CDR3 reads TGCGCCAGCACCCCGGGGGATATGAACACTGAAGCTTTCTTT. Its translation: CASTPGDMNTEAFF.

The V and J genes are TRBV9 and TRBJ1-1; possible D gene TRBD1, 5 bases. CDR1 and CDR2 (germline): SGDLS, YYNGEE. This CDR3 comprises 15 residues. Trimming pared 4 bases from V and 1 base from J, leaving 14 bases between. The CDR3 sequence: CASSWAAGGNTEAFF. Here the CDR3 DNA reads TGTGCCAGCAGCTGGGCAGCGGGGGGGAACACTGAAGCTTTCTTT.

The CDR3 DNA reads TGTGCCAGCGGACAAAACAGGGTCGAGCAGTACTTC. Translating it yields CASGQNRVEQYF. The V gene is TRBV7-8, the J gene TRBJ2-7, with D possibly TRBD1 on 6 matching bases. The CDR3 totals 12 residues. Per the germline V gene, CDR1 is SGHVS and CDR2 is FQNEAQ. Trimming took off 8 bases at V and 6 bases at J, with 14 bases between the two ends. Based on the CDR3 plus reference TRBV7-8 and TRBJ2-7, the full variable domain is GAGVSQSPRYKVAKRGQDVALRCDPISGHVSLFWYQQALGQGPEFLTYFQNEAQLDKSGLPSDRFFAERPEGSVSTLKIQRTQQEDSAVYLCASGQNRVEQYFGPGTRLTVT.

The chain joins TRBV18 to TRBJ1-2, with a possible D match to TRBD1 (5 bases). Germline-derived CDR1 and CDR2 are KGHSH and LQKENI. Trimming took 6 bases from V and 6 from J, leaving 14 bases between them. CDR3 length: 13 amino acids. The CDR3 bases are TGTGCCAGCTCCCAACCTCAGGGTAATGGCTACACCTTC. The encoded protein is CASSQPQGNGYTF.

The DNA of the CDR3 is TGTGCCAGCAGCTTGGGACTAGCGGGAGAAGGAGATACGCAGTATTTT. Protein: CASSLGLAGEGDTQYF. The gene calls are TRBV11-3 and TRBJ2-3, with TRBD2 matching over 14 bases. The trim removed 3 bases at V and 5 bases at J, leaving 4 bases unmatched. Per the germline V gene, CDR1 is SGHNT and CDR2 is YENEEA. The CDR3 is made up of 16 amino acids.

The J gene is TRBJ1-5, the V gene TRBV6-1; D gene unclear. Looked up from germline, CDR1 is MNHNS and CDR2 is SASEGT. CDR3 size: 14 residues. V was shortened by 2 bases and J by 4 bases, with 9 bases between the two germline ends. The CDR3 spells CASSEYSGNQPQHF. The DNA of the CDR3 is TGTGCCAGCAGTGAATATTCGGGTAATCAGCCCCAGCATTTT.

The CDR3: CASSLGGAYNEQFF. CDR3 DNA sequence: TGTGCCAGCAGCTTGGGAGGGGCCTACAATGAGCAGTTCTTC. The chain is built from TRBV5-4 and TRBJ2-1; D possibly uses TRBD1 or TRBD2 (5 bases each). V was trimmed by 0 bases and J by 2 bases, leaving 6 bases between them. The CDR3 contains 14 residues. CDR1 is SGHNT, CDR2 YYREEE, per germline (reference sequence).

This clone has just a few counts. The chain is built from TRBV5-1 and TRBJ2-1; the match to TRBD1 covers 7 bases. Per germline, CDR1 SGHRS and CDR2 YFSETQ. After removal of 7 bases from V and 10 bases from J, the junction contained 17 bases not matched to a gene. The CDR3 has 15 amino acids. This CDR3 reads CASSPRTGPRREQFF. CDR3 DNA sequence: TGCGCCAGCTCCCCTCGGACAGGTCCCAGGAGGGAGCAGTTCTTC.

V usage is TRBV28 and J usage is TRBJ1-2; D is unresolved. Trimming shortened V by 2 bases and J by 4 bases, and 5 bases separated the two germline ends. The CDR3 covers 12 residues. CDR1 and CDR2 from the germline V gene are MDHEN and SYDVKM. CDR3 sequence: CASSLGVYGYTF. The DNA of the CDR3 is TGTGCCAGCAGTTTAGGTGTCTATGGCTACACCTTC.